These 2 T cell receptor beta chains share one sample of origin, sequenced in a study of blood T cell repertoires in COVID-19. Measured with immunoSEQ multiplex PCR; TCRdb has only the in-frame clones, and not every one. Altogether around 300,000 clones are present, roughly 87% being singletons, with the ten largest covering around 2.1%. The sequenced sample was peripheral blood. These receptors were taken from a man aged 18 to 29 with active or convalescent COVID-19.

The genes are TRBV2 and TRBJ2-1, with TRBD2 identical over 7 bases. V gave up 4 bases and J gave up 7 bases; unmatched junction bases: 13. This CDR3 has 16 residues. Germline values: CDR1 SNHLY, CDR2 FYNNEI. The chain's CDR3 is CASSARLAWVKNEQFF. In DNA, the CDR3 is TGTGCCAGCAGTGCCCGACTAGCCTGGGTAAAAAATGAGCAGTTCTTC.

The chain uses TRBV18 and TRBJ1-2; the D is unclear. Germline V gene data show CDR1 as KGHSH and CDR2 as LQKENI. V gave up 2 bases and J gave up 2 bases, with 9 bases separating them. This CDR3 has 14 amino acids. The DNA of the CDR3 is TGTGCCAGCTCACCATTTCAGGTGAACTATGGCTACACCTTC. It yields the protein CASSPFQVNYGYTF.